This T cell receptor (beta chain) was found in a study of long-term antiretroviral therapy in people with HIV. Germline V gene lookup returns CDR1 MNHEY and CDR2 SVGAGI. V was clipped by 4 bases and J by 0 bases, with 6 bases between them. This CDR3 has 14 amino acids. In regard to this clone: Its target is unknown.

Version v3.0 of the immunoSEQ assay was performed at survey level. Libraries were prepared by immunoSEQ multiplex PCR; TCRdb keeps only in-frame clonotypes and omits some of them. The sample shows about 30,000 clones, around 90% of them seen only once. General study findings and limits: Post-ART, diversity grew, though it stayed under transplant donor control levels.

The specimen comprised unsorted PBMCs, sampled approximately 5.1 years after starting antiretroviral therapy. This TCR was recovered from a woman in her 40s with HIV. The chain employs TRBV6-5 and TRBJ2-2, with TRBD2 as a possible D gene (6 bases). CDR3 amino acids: CASSWDSNTGELFF. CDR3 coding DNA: TGTGCCAGCAGTTGGGACTCGAACACCGGGGAGCTGTTTTTT.